Each of the 23 T cell receptor beta chains below was sequenced from the same sample in a study of T cell responses to AZD1222 COVID-19 vaccine. Sequenced by immunoSEQ multiplex PCR; TCRdb stores in-frame clones only, minus some. Of more than 95,000 clones in the sample, 93% were seen once. This sample comprised peripheral blood, obtained on day 0 of AZD1222 vaccination. The receptors were gathered from an adult in good health.

The gene calls are TRBV30 and TRBJ1-1; 7 bases map to TRBD1. The CDR3 is 16 residues long. Germline values: CDR1 GTSNPN, CDR2 SVGIG (reference sequence). The ends lost 1 base at V and 0 bases at J; junction bases unmatched: 8. The CDR3 protein is CAWSAPGQKLNTEAFF. CDR3 DNA sequence: TGTGCCTGGAGTGCGCCGGGACAGAAACTGAACACTGAAGCTTTCTTT.

Worth noting for this clone: Different DNA sequences within this sample yield the same CDR3. The gene calls are TRBV9 and TRBJ2-2, with 7 positions matching TRBD2. The germline CDR1 and CDR2 sequences are SGDLS and YYNGEE. After removal of 0 bases from V and 1 base from J, the junction contained 0 bases not matched to a gene. The CDR3 loop spans 15 amino acids. The CDR3: CASSVVAGNTGELFF. The CDR3 DNA is TGTGCCAGCAGCGTAGTAGCGGGGAACACCGGGGAGCTGTTTTTT.

V and J are TRBV5-1 and TRBJ2-2; 7 nucleotides match TRBD1. The germline gives CDR1 SGHRS, CDR2 YFSETQ. CDR3 length equals 14 residues. The V and J ends lost 3 bases and 4 bases, in that order; junction bases with no gene match: 3. CDR3 nucleotides: TGCGCCAGCAGCTGGGGACAGTTCACCGGGGAGCTGTTTTTT. The encoded protein is CASSWGQFTGELFF.

The rearrangement uses TRBV6-5 and TRBJ2-1; 8 nucleotides line up with TRBD1. The CDR3 loop spans 14 amino acids. Germline V gene sequence: CDR1 MNHEY, CDR2 SVGAGI. V trimming: 6 bases; J trimming: 5 bases; junction bases outside the gene matches: 6. The CDR3 DNA follows: TGTGCCAGCAGCACCCACAGGGGGAACAATGAGCAGTTCTTC. Encoded protein: CASSTHRGNNEQFF.

The J gene is TRBJ2-3, the V gene TRBV15, with D uncertain. Germline loops: CDR1 LNHNV, CDR2 YYDKDF (reference sequence). The V end was cut by 8 bases, the J end by 10 bases, with 22 bases between. This CDR3 has 14 residues. CDR3 sequence (DNA): TGTGCCACCCGCCGGGCCCTACCCCCGGCGGCGCAGTATTTT. Amino acids: CATRRALPPAAQYF.

J is TRBJ2-1 and V is TRBV7-9, with 8 nucleotides matching TRBD2. CDR1 is SEHNR, CDR2 FQNEAQ, per germline (reference sequence). The CDR3 spans 15 residues. Trimming at V came to 2 bases and at J to 0 bases, leaving 0 bases not matched to a gene. The CDR3 nucleotides are TGTGCCAGCAGCTTACGGGAGGGCTCCTACAATGAGCAGTTCTTC. Protein product: CASSLREGSYNEQFF.

The rearrangement uses TRBV30 and TRBJ1-5; D call uncertain. Germline V gives CDR1 GTSNPN, CDR2 SVGIG (reference sequence). The CDR3 is 14 amino acids. V gave up 4 bases and J gave up 3 bases, with 13 bases separating them. This CDR3 reads CAWTDPGLNQPQHF. Written as DNA, the CDR3 is TGTGCCTGGACAGATCCGGGCCTCAATCAGCCCCAGCATTTT.

The chain uses TRBV19 and TRBJ2-6; 7 nucleotides line up with TRBD1. Trimming at V came to 5 bases and at J to 4 bases, leaving 8 bases not matched to a gene. Per the germline V gene, CDR1 is LNHDA and CDR2 is SQIVND (reference sequence). The CDR3 extends over 16 amino acids. DNA of the CDR3: TGTGCCAGTAGTTCAAGACAGGGATCCGGGGCCAACGTCCTGACTTTC. The encoded protein is CASSSRQGSGANVLTF.

The rearrangement links TRBV12-3 or TRBV12-4 to TRBJ2-7, with D uncertain. The CDR3 length is 11 residues. V was cut by 5 bases and J by 5 bases, with 7 bases left in between. The CDR3 loop reads CASSDRHEQYF. CDR3 DNA: TGTGCCAGCAGTGACCGTCACGAGCAGTACTTC.

This clone was observed a few times. The chain joins TRBV5-4 to TRBJ2-5, with 13 positions matching TRBD2. The V segment lost 4 bases and the J segment 4 bases; nucleotides outside the gene matches: 7. CDR1 and CDR2 from the germline V gene are SGHNT and YYREEE (reference sequence). This CDR3 is built from 16 residues. Here the CDR3 reads CASSGTSGRAGETQYF. In DNA form, the CDR3 reads TGTGCCAGCAGCGGTACTAGCGGGAGGGCCGGAGAGACCCAGTACTTC.

V usage is TRBV7-2 and J usage is TRBJ1-1; D gene uncertain. V was shortened by 5 bases and J by 11 bases, with 15 bases between the two germline ends. Germline V lookup: CDR1 SGHTA, CDR2 FQGNSA. The CDR3 extends over 12 amino acids. The CDR3 region has the DNA TGTGCCAGCAGCCTCTTAACGGCTTGGGCTTTCTTT. It translates to CASSLLTAWAFF.

The chain couples TRBV21-1 to TRBJ2-3; no DNA check was done on the table's D call, TRBD1. TRBV21-1 is described as a pseudogene. The CDR3 is 12 amino acids. The CDR3 here is CATGQGLDTQYF. CDR3 DNA sequence: TGTGCCACCGGACAGGGGTTGGATACGCAGTATTTT.

The chain employs TRBV5-4 and TRBJ2-1, with 8 positions matching TRBD2. The CDR3 runs to 16 residues. After removal of 4 bases from V and 6 bases from J, the junction contained 12 bases not matched to a gene. Germline loops: CDR1 SGHNT, CDR2 YYREEE (reference sequence). CDR3 in DNA: TGTGCCAGCAGCCAACGAACTACTAGCGGTTCCAATGAGCAGTTCTTC. This translates into CASSQRTTSGSNEQFF.

CDR3 bases: TGTGCCAGTAGTTACCGACTAGCGGGAGTTGCCAATGAGCAGTTCTTC. The encoded protein is CASSYRLAGVANEQFF. The chain is built from TRBV19 and TRBJ2-1; 12 nucleotides line up with TRBD2. The CDR3 runs 16 residues. After removal of 5 bases from V and 6 bases from J, the junction contained 8 bases not matched to a gene. Germline V lookup: CDR1 LNHDA, CDR2 SQIVND (reference sequence).

This clone has only one observation. The rearrangement uses TRBV19 and TRBJ2-7, with D tentatively TRBD2 (6 bases). The V gene's germline CDR1 is LNHDA and CDR2 SQIVND (reference sequence). The CDR3 loop spans 14 amino acids. The V and J ends lost 5 bases and 2 bases respectively, with 13 bases between them. The chain's CDR3 is CASSRGIGAYEQYF. Written as DNA, the CDR3 is TGTGCCAGTAGTCGGGGGATAGGAGCCTACGAGCAGTACTTC. The full variable domain, with the rest looked up from reference TRBV19 and TRBJ2-7, is DGGITQSPKYLFRKEGQNVTLSCEQNLNHDAMYWYRQDPGQGLRLIYYSQIVNDFQKGDIAEGYSVSREKKESFPLTVTSAQKNPTAFYLCASSRGIGAYEQYFGPGTRLTVT.

The chain recombines TRBV5-1 with TRBJ1-2; 7 nucleotides agree with TRBD1. The trim removed 4 bases at V and 6 bases at J, leaving 6 bases unmatched. The CDR3 has 13 residues. Germline CDR1 and CDR2: SGHRS and YFSETQ. For the CDR3, the DNA is TGCGCCAGCAGCCCCGGACAGGAACATGGCTACACCTTC. Its translation is CASSPGQEHGYTF.

The chain is built from TRBV4-1 and TRBJ2-2; 7 bases are a match to TRBD2. Germline V gene data show CDR1 as MGHRA and CDR2 as YSYEKL. J lost 1 base, V lost 8 bases, and 4 bases had no gene match. The CDR3 spans 14 residues. CDR3 residues: CASRGTKNTGELFF. In nucleotides, the CDR3 is TGCGCCAGCCGCGGGACTAAGAACACCGGGGAGCTGTTTTTT.

This chain links TRBV7-8 with TRBJ2-5; the D is unclear. V lost 4 bases, J lost 2 bases, and 11 bases lay in between. Germline loops: CDR1 SGHVS, CDR2 FQNEAQ. CDR3 length: 14 amino acids. The CDR3: CASSSGRRQETQYF. The CDR3 DNA reads as TGTGCCAGCAGCTCCGGCCGGAGACAAGAGACCCAGTACTTC.

The V call is TRBV18, the J call TRBJ2-7; D may be TRBD2 (5 bases). This CDR3 spans 14 amino acids. From germline, CDR1 is KGHSH and CDR2 LQKENI. V lost 3 bases and J 0 bases, leaving 9 bases between the germline ends. This CDR3 is CASSPEVSSYEQYF. The CDR3, as DNA: TGTGCCAGCTCACCGGAGGTAAGCTCCTACGAGCAGTACTTC.

The V call is TRBV12-5, the J call TRBJ2-7; D remains unclear. V lost 6 bases and J 2 bases, leaving 11 bases between the germline ends. This CDR3 is built from 13 residues. Germline CDR1 LGHNT, CDR2 FRNRAP. This chain's CDR3 is CASGPTPTYEQYF. In nucleotides, the CDR3 is TGTGCTAGTGGCCCCACCCCCACCTACGAGCAGTACTTC. The variable domain in full, with the rest retrieved from reference TRBV12-5 and TRBJ2-7, is DARVTQTPRHKVTEMGQEVTMRCQPILGHNTVFWYRQTMMQGLELLAYFRNRAPLDDSGMPKDRFSAEMPDATLATLKIQPSEPRDSAVYFCASGPTPTYEQYFGPGTRLTVT.

The chain links TRBV5-6 to TRBJ1-2, with D uncertain. V was clipped by 4 bases and J by 4 bases, with 11 bases between them. This CDR3 is 13 amino acids long. Germline CDR1 and CDR2: SGHDT and YYEEEE. DNA for the CDR3: TGTGCCAGCAGCCCGGGCAGCTTCTATGGCTACACCTTC. Translating it yields CASSPGSFYGYTF.

V and J are TRBV7-6 and TRBJ2-7, with D tentatively TRBD1 (5 bases). The CDR3 is made up of 15 amino acids. V gave up 1 base and J gave up 2 bases, with 12 bases separating them. Germline loops: CDR1 SGHVS, CDR2 FNYEAQ. CDR3 coding DNA: TGTGCCAGCAGCTTAGGTCCAGGGTTCGCCTACGAGCAGTACTTC. It codes for CASSLGPGFAYEQYF. Based on the CDR3 plus reference TRBV7-6 and TRBJ2-7, the full variable domain is GAGVSQSPRYKVTKRGQDVALRCDPISGHVSLYWYRQALGQGPEFLTYFNYEAQQDKSGLPNDRFSAERPEGSISTLTIQRTEQRDSAMYRCASSLGPGFAYEQYFGPGTRLTVT.

The chain couples TRBV11-2 to TRBJ2-1; the match to TRBD2 covers 9 bases. Germline V gene sequence: CDR1 SGHAT, CDR2 FQNNGV. The V gene end was trimmed by 6 bases and the J gene end by 2 bases; junction bases not matched to a gene: 5. This CDR3 is built from 15 residues. In DNA, the CDR3 is TGTGCCAGCAGTAACCTAGCGGGGACCTACAATGAGCAGTTCTTC. Its protein product is CASSNLAGTYNEQFF.